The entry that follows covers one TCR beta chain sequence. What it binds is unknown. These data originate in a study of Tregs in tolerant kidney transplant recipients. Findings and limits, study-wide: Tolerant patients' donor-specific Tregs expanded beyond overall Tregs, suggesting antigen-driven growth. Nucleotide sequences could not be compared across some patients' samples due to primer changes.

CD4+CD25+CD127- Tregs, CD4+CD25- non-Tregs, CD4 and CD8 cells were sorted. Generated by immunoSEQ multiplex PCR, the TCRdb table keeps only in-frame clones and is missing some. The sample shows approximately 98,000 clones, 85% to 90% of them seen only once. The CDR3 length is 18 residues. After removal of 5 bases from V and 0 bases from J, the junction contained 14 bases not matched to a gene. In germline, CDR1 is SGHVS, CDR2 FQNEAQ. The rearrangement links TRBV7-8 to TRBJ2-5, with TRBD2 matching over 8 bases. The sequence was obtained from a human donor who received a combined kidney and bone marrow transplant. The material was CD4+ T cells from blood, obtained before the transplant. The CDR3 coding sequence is TGTGCCAGCAGCAAAGGACTCTGGGGCGGGGGGAACCAAGAGACCCAGTACTTC. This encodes CASSKGLWGGGNQETQYF.